This T cell receptor (beta chain) comes out of a study of shared clonotypes between healthy human individuals. General observations from the study: Estimated richness was generally greater in naive than memory subsets.

For each subset, genomic DNA was distributed in equal portions over several immunoSEQ plates. In the original workflow: Junction-only immunoSEQ data arrived without quality scores, meaning filtering differed. The method was immunoSEQ multiplex PCR; TCRdb's version includes in-frame clones alone and lacks a portion of them. D and trimming were read from the DNA, whereas the V and J calls and clone size are those reported in that table. The repertoire includes around 330,000 clones, around 72% of them detected once, and approximately 10% sits in the top ten. A note on this clone: Its antigen is undetermined.

The specimen sequenced was memory CD4+ T cells sorted from blood. Subset noted: CD45RA-negative fraction. The receptor was isolated from a man in his thirties or forties in good health.

CDR3 coding DNA: TGTGCCAGCAGGACGTCCGGGGACAGGGTATCAAGTCGGCAGTACTTC. As protein: CASRTSGDRVSSRQYF. The J gene is TRBJ2-4, the V gene TRBV2; TRBD1 matches at 9 bases. The CDR3 is 16 residues long. After removal of 6 bases from V and 13 bases from J, the junction contained 19 bases not matched to a gene. The germline V gene encodes CDR1 SNHLY and CDR2 FYNNEI. The full variable domain, rest sourced from reference TRBV2 and TRBJ2-4, is EPEVTQTPSHQVTQMGQEVILRCVPISNHLYFYWYRQILGQKVEFLVSFYNNEISEKSEIFDDQFSVERPDGSNFTLKIRSTKLEDSAMYFCASRTSGDRVSSRQYFGAGTRLSVL.